These 5 T cell receptor beta chains share one sample of origin, sequenced in a study of T cell clonality in common variable immunodeficiency. The method was immunoSEQ multiplex PCR; TCRdb's version includes in-frame clones alone and lacks a portion of them. Recorded here are about 81,000 clones, none singletons. The specimen was peripheral blood mononuclear cells. These receptors were obtained from a person aged 18-69 years in good health.

The table lists this clone with many counts. CDR3 DNA (partial): TGTGCCAGCAGCTTACAGTACCAAGAGACC. Amino acid sequence: CASSLQYQET. The entire CDR3 protein reads CASSLQYQETQYF. J is TRBJ2-5 and V is TRBV7-2; D is unclear. Read coverage stops 3 residues before the CDR3 terminus; the germline J gene supplies the remainder. Trimming took 2 bases from V and 0 from J, leaving 4 bases between them. The CDR3 loop spans 13 amino acids. Germline loops: CDR1 SGHTA, CDR2 FQGNSA.

In this sample, this clone turned up many times. The CDR3 end is not reached by the read, which stops 3 residues before it; the germline J gene fills it in. The gene calls are TRBV5-1 and TRBJ2-7, with D possibly being TRBD2 (5 bases). CDR1 and CDR2 from the germline V gene are SGHRS and YFSETQ. The CDR3 runs 15 residues. The V end was cut by 3 bases, the J end by 3 bases, with 16 bases between. The part of the CDR3 DNA that was read is TGCGCCAGCAGCTCTACCCCGGGGTCCGACTACGAG. This gives the protein CASSSTPGSDYE. The complete CDR3 reads CASSSTPGSDYEQYF.

This clone occurred many times. The observed sequence ends 3 residues before the CDR3 terminus, with the missing tail filled in from the germline J gene. The chain uses TRBV20-1 and TRBJ2-6, with 10 bases that match TRBD1. Germline values: CDR1 DFQATT, CDR2 SNEGSKA (reference sequence). The CDR3 runs 16 residues. The junction had 7 bases not matched to a gene; V was cut back by 6 bases and J by 2 bases. This chain's CDR3 is CSATDRGSPGANVLTF. The DNA read from the CDR3 is TGCAGTGCAACGGACAGGGGGTCTCCTGGGGCCAACGTC.

In the case of this clone: The read finishes 3 residues shy of the CDR3 end, and the germline J gene is used to complete it. The sample carries other DNA sequences with the same CDR3. J is TRBJ2-5 and V is TRBV7-6; tentative D call: TRBD2 (5 bases). The CDR3 is made up of 17 amino acids. V was cut by 5 bases and J by 0 bases, with 19 bases left in between. Per the germline V gene, CDR1 is SGHVS and CDR2 is FNYEAQ. Here the CDR3 reads CASSLRRSSPYQETQYF. CDR3 bases read: TGTGCCAGCAGCCTACGGAGGTCTAGCCCGTACCAAGAGACC.

This clone has at least ten counts. The read halts 3 residues ahead of the CDR3 end, with the missing end drawn from the germline J gene. The chain joins TRBV6-2 or TRBV6-3 to TRBJ1-5; TRBD1 matches at 7 bases. This CDR3 has 16 residues. With V trimmed by 6 bases and J by 3 bases, 11 bases remained unmatched. Germline CDR1 MNHEY, CDR2 SVGEGT. The covered CDR3 bases are TGTGCCAGCAGCATACAGGGGAACTATGACAATCAGCCC. It yields the protein CASSIQGNYDNQP. The CDR3 as a whole reads CASSIQGNYDNQPQHF.